This is a list of T cell receptor beta chains from one sample in a study of ipilimumab plus nivolumab after autologous stem cell transplantation. Sequencing was performed with immunoSEQ multiplex PCR; in TCRdb, only in-frame clones are kept and a portion is missing. The table records some 40,000 clones, over 90% of them present only once. This sample comprised PBMCs, obtained in a trial of ipilimumab plus nivolumab as post-transplant consolidation. The receptors stem from a male donor with multiple myeloma. Both conserved end residues are part of each CDR3. Each record gives: J gene, V gene, D gene, clone size, CDR3 protein, CDR3 DNA. A D gene is named only where the DNA matches it firmly. Clone size is not always given. Where it is, it says once, few, many or a class for expanded clones.

j_call: TRBJ1-5
v_call: TRBV6-1
d_call: .
clone_size: .
cdr3_aa: CASSELAGGGRNQPQHF
cdr3_nt: TGTGCCAGCAGTGAACTTGCTGGGGGGGGCCGGAATCAGCCCCAGCATTTT

j_call: TRBJ2-2
v_call: TRBV18
d_call: TRBD1
clone_size: .
cdr3_aa: CASSPETGGARTGELFF
cdr3_nt: TGTGCCAGCTCACCAGAGACAGGGGGCGCGAGGACCGGGGAGCTGTTTTTT

j_call: TRBJ2-5
v_call: TRBV4-2
d_call: TRBD2
clone_size: .
cdr3_aa: CASSQVVAGTSETQYF
cdr3_nt: TGTGCCAGCAGCCAAGTTGTTGCGGGGACTAGTGAGACCCAGTACTTC

j_call: TRBJ1-2
v_call: TRBV6-6
d_call: TRBD1
clone_size: .
cdr3_aa: CASSYGQGHGYTF
cdr3_nt: TGTGCCAGCAGTTACGGACAGGGTCATGGCTACACCTTC

j_call: TRBJ1-1
v_call: TRBV6-6
d_call: .
clone_size: .
cdr3_aa: CASSYSGGTEAFF
cdr3_nt: TGTGCCAGCAGTTACTCTGGAGGGACTGAAGCTTTCTTT

j_call: TRBJ1-1
v_call: TRBV6-1
d_call: .
clone_size: .
cdr3_aa: CASSYWMNTEAFF
cdr3_nt: TGTGCCAGCAGTTATTGGATGAACACTGAAGCTTTCTTT

j_call: TRBJ1-6
v_call: TRBV5-6
d_call: TRBD1
clone_size: .
cdr3_aa: CASSLGQVPGVPLHF
cdr3_nt: TGTGCCAGCAGCTTAGGACAGGTCCCAGGGGTACCCCTCCACTTT

j_call: TRBJ1-1
v_call: TRBV7-9
d_call: TRBD1
clone_size: .
cdr3_aa: CASSFGQGAVEAFF
cdr3_nt: TGTGCCAGCAGCTTTGGACAGGGGGCTGTTGAAGCTTTCTTT

j_call: TRBJ2-1
v_call: TRBV6-1
d_call: .
clone_size: few
cdr3_aa: CASKSSLSYNEQFF
cdr3_nt: TGTGCCAGCAAGTCTAGTTTATCCTACAATGAGCAGTTCTTC

j_call: TRBJ2-7
v_call: TRBV2
d_call: .
clone_size: .
cdr3_aa: CASTPGSFSYEQYF
cdr3_nt: TGTGCCAGCACACCAGGGAGTTTCTCCTACGAGCAGTACTTC

j_call: TRBJ1-2
v_call: TRBV2
d_call: TRBD1
clone_size: once
cdr3_aa: CASSEEGAEGYTF
cdr3_nt: TGTGCCAGCAGTGAAGAGGGGGCTGAGGGCTACACCTTC

j_call: TRBJ2-1
v_call: TRBV9
d_call: TRBD1
clone_size: .
cdr3_aa: CASSASGQAYNEQFF
cdr3_nt: TGTGCCAGCAGCGCGTCGGGACAGGCATACAATGAGCAGTTCTTC

j_call: TRBJ2-3
v_call: TRBV28
d_call: TRBD2
clone_size: .
cdr3_aa: CASVPGLGLTDTQYF
cdr3_nt: TGTGCCAGCGTCCCGGGACTAGGGCTAACAGATACGCAGTATTTT

j_call: TRBJ2-7
v_call: TRBV5-4
d_call: TRBD2
clone_size: .
cdr3_aa: CASSSGTSGNYEQYF
cdr3_nt: TGTGCCAGCAGCTCTGGCACTAGCGGGAACTACGAGCAGTACTTC

j_call: TRBJ2-5
v_call: TRBV7-9
d_call: .
clone_size: once
cdr3_aa: CASSLNQETQYF
cdr3_nt: TGTGCCAGCAGCTTAAATCAGGAGACCCAGTACTTC

j_call: TRBJ1-2
v_call: TRBV29-1
d_call: .
clone_size: .
cdr3_aa: CSVEAGARYGYTF
cdr3_nt: TGCAGCGTTGAAGCAGGGGCCCGCTATGGCTACACCTTC

j_call: TRBJ2-7
v_call: TRBV4-3
d_call: .
clone_size: .
cdr3_aa: CASSQETRDGEQYF
cdr3_nt: TGCGCCAGCAGCCAAGAGACTAGGGATGGGGAGCAGTACTTC

j_call: TRBJ2-4
v_call: TRBV19
d_call: TRBD1
clone_size: .
cdr3_aa: CASSMTGVAKNIQYF
cdr3_nt: TGTGCCAGTAGTATGACAGGGGTAGCCAAAAACATTCAGTACTTC

j_call: TRBJ1-4
v_call: TRBV5-1
d_call: .
clone_size: .
cdr3_aa: CASSRDGTNEKLFF
cdr3_nt: TGCGCCAGCAGCCGAGACGGAACTAATGAAAAACTGTTTTTT

j_call: TRBJ2-3
v_call: TRBV11-3
d_call: .
clone_size: .
cdr3_aa: CASSLDGRTDTQYF
cdr3_nt: TGTGCCAGCAGCTTAGATGGGAGGACAGATACGCAGTATTTT

j_call: TRBJ2-7
v_call: TRBV15
d_call: .
clone_size: .
cdr3_aa: CATSRDGSFHEQYF
cdr3_nt: TGTGCCACCAGCAGAGATGGTAGTTTCCACGAGCAGTACTTC

j_call: TRBJ2-7
v_call: TRBV7-3
d_call: .
clone_size: .
cdr3_aa: CASSLRGDYEQYF
cdr3_nt: TGTGCCAGCAGCTTAAGGGGCGACTACGAGCAGTACTTC

j_call: TRBJ2-7
v_call: TRBV28
d_call: .
clone_size: .
cdr3_aa: CASSLDGLEQYF
cdr3_nt: TGTGCCAGCAGTTTGGACGGCTTGGAGCAGTACTTC

j_call: TRBJ1-3
v_call: TRBV19
d_call: .
clone_size: .
cdr3_aa: CASKVDAGRDTIYF
cdr3_nt: TGTGCCAGTAAGGTTGACGCTGGGAGGGACACCATATATTTT

j_call: TRBJ2-2
v_call: TRBV5-6
d_call: TRBD1
clone_size: once
cdr3_aa: CASSLGQGTNGELFF
cdr3_nt: TGTGCCAGCAGCTTGGGACAGGGGACAAACGGGGAGCTGTTTTTT

j_call: TRBJ1-5
v_call: TRBV27
d_call: TRBD1
clone_size: .
cdr3_aa: CASSRAGGNNQPQHF
cdr3_nt: TGTGCCAGCAGTCGGGCAGGGGGGAACAATCAGCCCCAGCATTTT

j_call: TRBJ2-7
v_call: TRBV11-2
d_call: TRBD1
clone_size: .
cdr3_aa: CASSLEGRQGYDEQYF
cdr3_nt: TGTGCCAGCAGCTTAGAGGGGCGACAGGGGTACGACGAGCAGTACTTC

j_call: TRBJ2-1
v_call: TRBV25-1
d_call: .
clone_size: .
cdr3_aa: CASSEQLAPYNEQFF
cdr3_nt: TGTGCCAGCAGTGAGCAACTAGCTCCCTACAATGAGCAGTTCTTC

j_call: TRBJ1-2
v_call: TRBV28
d_call: TRBD1
clone_size: .
cdr3_aa: CASSPGDRAVYGYTF
cdr3_nt: TGTGCCAGCAGTCCGGGGGACAGGGCCGTATATGGCTACACCTTC

j_call: TRBJ2-5
v_call: TRBV4-3
d_call: .
clone_size: .
cdr3_aa: CASSQDPYLATLTETQYF
cdr3_nt: TGCGCCAGCAGCCAAGACCCCTACCTGGCGACTCTCACGGAGACCCAGTACTTC

j_call: TRBJ2-7
v_call: TRBV5-1
d_call: TRBD2
clone_size: .
cdr3_aa: CASSLAPGGVYEQYF
cdr3_nt: TGCGCCAGCAGCCTAGCGCCGGGGGGAGTCTACGAGCAGTACTTC

j_call: TRBJ1-1
v_call: TRBV7-2
d_call: TRBD1
clone_size: .
cdr3_aa: CASSFRGRGTEAFF
cdr3_nt: TGTGCCAGCAGCTTCAGGGGGCGGGGCACTGAAGCTTTCTTT

j_call: TRBJ2-3
v_call: TRBV9
d_call: TRBD2
clone_size: .
cdr3_aa: CASSGPGVSGDTQYF
cdr3_nt: TGTGCCAGCAGCGGACCCGGGGTTAGCGGGGATACGCAGTATTTT

j_call: TRBJ1-1
v_call: TRBV28
d_call: TRBD1
clone_size: .
cdr3_aa: CASSPVGTGPNTEAFF
cdr3_nt: TGTGCCAGCAGTCCAGTAGGGACAGGGCCCAACACTGAAGCTTTCTTT

j_call: TRBJ2-1
v_call: TRBV29-1
d_call: .
clone_size: .
cdr3_aa: CSAPLSYNEQFF
cdr3_nt: TGCAGCGCACCCCTTAGCTACAATGAGCAGTTCTTC

j_call: TRBJ2-2
v_call: TRBV7-2
d_call: .
clone_size: .
cdr3_aa: CASSLRSAGELFF
cdr3_nt: TGTGCCAGCAGCTTAAGAAGCGCCGGGGAGCTGTTTTTT

j_call: TRBJ1-4
v_call: TRBV28
d_call: .
clone_size: once
cdr3_aa: CATRVRDEKLFF
cdr3_nt: TGTGCCACCAGGGTACGGGATGAAAAACTGTTTTTT

j_call: TRBJ1-4
v_call: TRBV7-9
d_call: .
clone_size: .
cdr3_aa: CASRSDRINEKLFF
cdr3_nt: TGTGCCAGCAGGTCGGACAGAATTAATGAAAAACTGTTTTTT

j_call: TRBJ2-5
v_call: TRBV19
d_call: .
clone_size: .
cdr3_aa: CASSIRETQYF
cdr3_nt: TGTGCCAGTAGTATTCGCGAGACCCAGTACTTC

j_call: TRBJ1-5
v_call: TRBV28
d_call: .
clone_size: .
cdr3_aa: CASSTVGDFYSNQPQHF
cdr3_nt: TGTGCCAGCAGTACCGTGGGGGATTTTTATAGCAATCAGCCCCAGCATTTT

j_call: TRBJ1-6
v_call: TRBV10-1
d_call: .
clone_size: .
cdr3_aa: CASSESGGDYNSPLHF
cdr3_nt: TGCGCCAGCAGTGAGTCAGGGGGAGATTATAATTCACCCCTCCACTTT

j_call: TRBJ1-3
v_call: TRBV9
d_call: .
clone_size: .
cdr3_aa: CASSVNSVRSGNTIYF
cdr3_nt: TGTGCCAGCAGCGTTAACTCCGTCCGCTCTGGAAACACCATATATTTT

j_call: TRBJ2-1
v_call: TRBV5-1
d_call: TRBD2
clone_size: .
cdr3_aa: CASSLTSGSSYNEQFF
cdr3_nt: TGCGCCAGCAGCTTGACTAGCGGGAGCTCCTACAATGAGCAGTTCTTC

j_call: TRBJ2-5
v_call: TRBV7-2
d_call: TRBD2
clone_size: .
cdr3_aa: CASSFYGSGGWQETQYF
cdr3_nt: TGTGCCAGCAGCTTTTACGGTTCGGGGGGGTGGCAAGAGACCCAGTACTTC

j_call: TRBJ2-2
v_call: TRBV7-9
d_call: TRBD1
clone_size: .
cdr3_aa: CASRRTGVNTGELFF
cdr3_nt: TGTGCCAGCAGGAGGACAGGGGTCAACACCGGGGAGCTGTTTTTT

j_call: TRBJ1-1
v_call: TRBV4-2
d_call: .
clone_size: .
cdr3_aa: CASSQNNGATEAFF
cdr3_nt: TGTGCCAGCAGCCAAAACAATGGGGCCACTGAAGCTTTCTTT

j_call: TRBJ2-1
v_call: TRBV7-2
d_call: TRBD2
clone_size: .
cdr3_aa: CASSLVARSGSRSDEQFF
cdr3_nt: TGTGCCAGCAGCTTAGTCGCAAGGAGCGGGAGTAGATCCGATGAGCAGTTCTTC

j_call: TRBJ2-1
v_call: TRBV7-2
d_call: TRBD2
clone_size: .
cdr3_aa: CASSLVASGRAGNEQFF
cdr3_nt: TGTGCCAGCAGCTTAGTGGCTAGCGGGAGGGCCGGTAATGAGCAGTTCTTC

j_call: TRBJ2-1
v_call: TRBV20-1
d_call: .
clone_size: .
cdr3_aa: CSARSSYEQFF
cdr3_nt: TGCAGTGCTAGGAGCAGCTATGAGCAGTTCTTC

j_call: TRBJ2-2
v_call: TRBV13
d_call: TRBD2
clone_size: .
cdr3_aa: CASSLRSSGAYTGELFF
cdr3_nt: TGTGCCAGCAGCTTAAGGTCTAGCGGGGCATACACCGGGGAGCTGTTTTTT

j_call: TRBJ2-7
v_call: TRBV2
d_call: .
clone_size: .
cdr3_aa: CASSGVGSGEQYF
cdr3_nt: TGTGCCAGCAGTGGGGTCGGGAGTGGCGAGCAGTACTTC

j_call: TRBJ2-2
v_call: TRBV21-1
d_call: .
clone_size: .
cdr3_aa: CASSKRDRTRLDTGELFF
cdr3_nt: TGTGCCAGCAGCAAACGGGACAGAACCCGACTCGACACCGGGGAGCTGTTTTTT